This record covers a single T cell receptor beta chain. These data originate in a study of blood T cell repertoires in COVID-19. As for the study in general: The samples span acute and convalescent COVID-19 from the United States, Italy and Spain. PBMCs, B-cell-depleted T cells, or T cells provided the cDNA or gDNA that made up the material.

Trimming shortened V by 0 bases and J by 6 bases, and 8 bases separated the two germline ends. The germline V gene has CDR1 LGHDT and CDR2 YNNKEL (reference sequence). The CDR3 runs 13 residues. Per the study methods: Nucleated cell counts were estimated from reference gene primer amplification. Using immunoSEQ multiplex PCR, the repertoire was profiled, and TCRdb retains in-frame clones only, with some absent. The D gene and trimming were derived from the DNA, and the V and J assignments and clone size from that table. The sample lists about 15,000 clones; approximately 88% were seen once. The sample consisted of peripheral blood. This sequence originates from a human donor in a cohort sampled during active COVID-19. V and J are TRBV3-1 (or the pseudogene TRBV3-2) and TRBJ2-5, with D unresolved. The chain's CDR3 is CASSQEQKKTQYF. Here the CDR3 DNA reads TGTGCCAGCAGCCAAGAACAGAAGAAGACCCAGTACTTC.